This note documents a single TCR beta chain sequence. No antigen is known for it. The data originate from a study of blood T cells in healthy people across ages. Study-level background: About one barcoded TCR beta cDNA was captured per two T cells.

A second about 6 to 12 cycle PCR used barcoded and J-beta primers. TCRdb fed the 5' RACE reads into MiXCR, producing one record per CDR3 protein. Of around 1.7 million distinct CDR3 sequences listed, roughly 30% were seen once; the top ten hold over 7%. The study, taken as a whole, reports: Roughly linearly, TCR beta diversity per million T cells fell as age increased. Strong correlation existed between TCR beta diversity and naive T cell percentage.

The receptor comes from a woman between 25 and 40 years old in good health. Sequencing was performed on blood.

This CDR3 is CSPQGNYGYTF. The CDR3, as DNA: TGCAGTCCCCAGGGGAACTATGGCTACACCTTC. This sequence joins TRBV20-1 and TRBJ1-2, with D maybe TRBD1 (6 bases). Between the trimmed V and J ends, which lost 8 bases and 2 bases, there was a span of 9 bases. Germline V CDR1 and CDR2: DFQATT, SNEGSKA (reference sequence). This CDR3 is 11 amino acids long.